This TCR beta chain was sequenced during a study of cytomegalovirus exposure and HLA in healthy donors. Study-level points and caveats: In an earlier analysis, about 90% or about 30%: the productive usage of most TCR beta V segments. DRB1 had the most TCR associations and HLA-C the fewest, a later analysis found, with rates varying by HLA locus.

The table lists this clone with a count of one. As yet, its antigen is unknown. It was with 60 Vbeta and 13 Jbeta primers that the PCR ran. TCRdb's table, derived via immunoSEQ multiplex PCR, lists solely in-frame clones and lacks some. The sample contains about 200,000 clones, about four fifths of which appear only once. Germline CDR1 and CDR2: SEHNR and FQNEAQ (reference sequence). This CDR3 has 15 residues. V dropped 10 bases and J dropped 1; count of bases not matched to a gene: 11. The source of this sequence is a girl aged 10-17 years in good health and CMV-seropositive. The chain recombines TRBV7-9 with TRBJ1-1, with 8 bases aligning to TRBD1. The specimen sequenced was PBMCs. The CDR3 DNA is TGTGCCACCGAACGAGCCGGACAGGGGAACACTGAAGCTTTCTTT. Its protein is CATERAGQGNTEAFF.